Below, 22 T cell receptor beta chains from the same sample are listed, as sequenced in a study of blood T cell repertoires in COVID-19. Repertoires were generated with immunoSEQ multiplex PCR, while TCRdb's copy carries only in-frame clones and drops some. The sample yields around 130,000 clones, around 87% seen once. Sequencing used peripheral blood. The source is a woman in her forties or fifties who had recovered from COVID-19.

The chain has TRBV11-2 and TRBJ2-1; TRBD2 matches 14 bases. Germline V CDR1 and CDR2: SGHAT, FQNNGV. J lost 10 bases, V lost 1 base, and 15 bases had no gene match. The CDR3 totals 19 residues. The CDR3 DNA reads TGTGCCAGCAGCTTAGTCCCCCTTTTGACTAGCGGGGGGGCGAACGAGCAGTTCTTC. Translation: CASSLVPLLTSGGANEQFF.

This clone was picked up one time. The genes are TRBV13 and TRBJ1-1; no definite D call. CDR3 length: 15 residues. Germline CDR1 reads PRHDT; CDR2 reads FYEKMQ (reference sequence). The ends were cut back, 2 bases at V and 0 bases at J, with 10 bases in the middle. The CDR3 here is CASSLRVSMNTEAFF. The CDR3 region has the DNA TGTGCCAGCAGCTTACGGGTGTCCATGAACACTGAAGCTTTCTTT. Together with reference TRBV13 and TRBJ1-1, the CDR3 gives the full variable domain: AAGVIQSPRHLIKEKRETATLKCYPIPRHDTVYWYQQGPGQDPQFLISFYEKMQSDKGSIPDRFSAQQFSDYHSELNMSSLELGDSALYFCASSLRVSMNTEAFFGQGTRLTVV.

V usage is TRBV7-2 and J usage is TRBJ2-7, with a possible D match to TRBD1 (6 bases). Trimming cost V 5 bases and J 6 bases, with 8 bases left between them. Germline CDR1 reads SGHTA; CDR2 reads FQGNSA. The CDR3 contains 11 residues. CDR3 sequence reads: CASSQGGEQYF. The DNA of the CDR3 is TGTGCCAGCAGCCAAGGGGGCGAGCAGTACTTC.

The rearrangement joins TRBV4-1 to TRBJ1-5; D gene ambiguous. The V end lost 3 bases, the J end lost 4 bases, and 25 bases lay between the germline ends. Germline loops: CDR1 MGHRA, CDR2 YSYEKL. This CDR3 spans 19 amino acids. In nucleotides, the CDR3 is TGCGCCAGCAGCCATGGTATCCAAGATCTGTCCAGGCGAAATCAGCCCCAGCATTTT. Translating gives CASSHGIQDLSRRNQPQHF.

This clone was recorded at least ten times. The CDR3 sequence: CASSEGQGANVLTF. The DNA of the CDR3 is TGTGCCAGCAGTGAGGGACAGGGGGCCAACGTCCTGACTTTC. The chain recombines TRBV6-2 or TRBV6-3 with TRBJ2-6; the match to TRBD1 covers 7 bases. J was trimmed by 4 bases and V by 5 bases; bases with no gene match: 2. CDR1 is MNHEY and CDR2 is SVGEGT in the germline V gene. The CDR3 length is 14 residues.

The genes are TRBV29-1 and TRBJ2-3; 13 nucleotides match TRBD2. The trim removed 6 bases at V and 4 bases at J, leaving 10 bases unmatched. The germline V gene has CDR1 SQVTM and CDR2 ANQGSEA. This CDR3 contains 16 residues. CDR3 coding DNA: TGCAGCGTGTTTGCAGGACTAGCGGGAGCAGCAGATACGCAGTATTTT. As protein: CSVFAGLAGAADTQYF.

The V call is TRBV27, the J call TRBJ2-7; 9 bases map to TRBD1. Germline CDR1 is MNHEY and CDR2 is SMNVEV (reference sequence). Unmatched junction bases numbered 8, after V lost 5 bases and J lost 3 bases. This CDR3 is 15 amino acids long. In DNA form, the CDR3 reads TGTGCCAGCAGTCTAGGGACAGGGCGATACTACGAGCAGTACTTC. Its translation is CASSLGTGRYYEQYF.

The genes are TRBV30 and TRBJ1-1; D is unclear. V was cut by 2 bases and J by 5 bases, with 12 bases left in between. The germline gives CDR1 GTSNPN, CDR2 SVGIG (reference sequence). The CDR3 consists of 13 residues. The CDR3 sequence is CAWSFRGNTEAFF. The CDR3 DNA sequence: TGTGCCTGGAGTTTTCGGGGAAATACTGAAGCTTTCTTT.

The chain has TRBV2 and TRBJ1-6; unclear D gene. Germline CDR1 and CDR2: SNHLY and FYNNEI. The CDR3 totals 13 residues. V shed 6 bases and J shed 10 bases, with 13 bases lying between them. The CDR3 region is CASRREVESPLHF. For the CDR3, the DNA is TGTGCCAGCAGGAGGGAGGTAGAATCACCCCTCCACTTT.

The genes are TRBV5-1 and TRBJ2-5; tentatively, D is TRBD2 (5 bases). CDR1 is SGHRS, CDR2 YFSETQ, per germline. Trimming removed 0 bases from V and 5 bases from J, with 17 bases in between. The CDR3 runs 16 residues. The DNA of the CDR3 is TGCGCCAGCAGCTTGGCCCTTGGTGCACCGGGGGAGACCCAGTACTTC. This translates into CASSLALGAPGETQYF.

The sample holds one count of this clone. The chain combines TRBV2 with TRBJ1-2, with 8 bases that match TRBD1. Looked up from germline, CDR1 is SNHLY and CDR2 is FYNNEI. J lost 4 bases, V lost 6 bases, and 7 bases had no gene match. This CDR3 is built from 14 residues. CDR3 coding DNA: TGTGCCAGCAGGCGGACAGGGTTGGGCTATGGCTACACCTTC. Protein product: CASRRTGLGYGYTF. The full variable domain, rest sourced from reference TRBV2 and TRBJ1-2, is EPEVTQTPSHQVTQMGQEVILRCVPISNHLYFYWYRQILGQKVEFLVSFYNNEISEKSEIFDDQFSVERPDGSNFTLKIRSTKLEDSAMYFCASRRTGLGYGYTFGSGTRLTVV.

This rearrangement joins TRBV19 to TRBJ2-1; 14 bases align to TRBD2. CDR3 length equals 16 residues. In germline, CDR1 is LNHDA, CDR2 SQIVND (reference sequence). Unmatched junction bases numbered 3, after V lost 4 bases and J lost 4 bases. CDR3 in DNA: TGTGCCAGTAGTAGGGGGACTAGCGGGAGATACAATGAGCAGTTCTTC. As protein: CASSRGTSGRYNEQFF.

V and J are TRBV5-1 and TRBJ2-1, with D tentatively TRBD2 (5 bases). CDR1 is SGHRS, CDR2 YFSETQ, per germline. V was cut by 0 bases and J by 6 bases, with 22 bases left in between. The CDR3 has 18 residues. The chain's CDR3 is CASSLASFSGTPGNEQFF. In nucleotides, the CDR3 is TGCGCCAGCAGCTTGGCGTCTTTCTCGGGAACCCCGGGCAATGAGCAGTTCTTC.

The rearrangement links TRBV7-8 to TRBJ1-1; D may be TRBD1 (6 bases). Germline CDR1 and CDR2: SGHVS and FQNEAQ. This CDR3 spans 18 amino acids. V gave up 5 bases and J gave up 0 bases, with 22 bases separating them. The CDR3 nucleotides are TGTGCCAGCAGCCCGAGGACAGCTTCCAACCCAATGAACACTGAAGCTTTCTTT. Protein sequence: CASSPRTASNPMNTEAFF.

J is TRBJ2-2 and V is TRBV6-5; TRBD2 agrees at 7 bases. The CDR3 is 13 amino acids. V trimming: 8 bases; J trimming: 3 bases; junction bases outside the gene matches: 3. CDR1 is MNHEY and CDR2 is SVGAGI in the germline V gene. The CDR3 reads CASSAGDTGELFF. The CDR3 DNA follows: TGTGCCAGCTCCGCGGGGGACACCGGGGAGCTGTTTTTT.

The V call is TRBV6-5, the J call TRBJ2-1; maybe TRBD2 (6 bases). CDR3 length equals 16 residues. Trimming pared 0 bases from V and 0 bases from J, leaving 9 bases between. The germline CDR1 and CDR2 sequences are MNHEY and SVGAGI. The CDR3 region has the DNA TGTGCCAGCAGTTACTCATGGGGGGACTCCTACAATGAGCAGTTCTTC. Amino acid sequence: CASSYSWGDSYNEQFF.

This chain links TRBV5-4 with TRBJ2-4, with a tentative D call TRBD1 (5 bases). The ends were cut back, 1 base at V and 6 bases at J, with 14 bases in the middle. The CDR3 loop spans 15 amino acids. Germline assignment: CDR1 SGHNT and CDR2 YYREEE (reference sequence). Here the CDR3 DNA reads TGTGCCAGCAGCTTGCTTCAGGGTGAAGTAAACATTCAGTACTTC. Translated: CASSLLQGEVNIQYF.

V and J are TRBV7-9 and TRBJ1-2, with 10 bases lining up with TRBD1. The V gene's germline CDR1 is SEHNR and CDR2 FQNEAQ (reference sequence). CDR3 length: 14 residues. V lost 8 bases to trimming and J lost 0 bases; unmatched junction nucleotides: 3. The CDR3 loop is CASRDRGPNYGYTF. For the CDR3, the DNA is TGTGCCAGCCGTGACAGGGGGCCTAACTATGGCTACACCTTC.

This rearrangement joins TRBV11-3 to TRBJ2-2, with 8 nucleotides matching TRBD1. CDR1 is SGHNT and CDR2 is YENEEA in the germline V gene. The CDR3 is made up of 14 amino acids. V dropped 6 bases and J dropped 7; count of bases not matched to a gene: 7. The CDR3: CASRGQGAGGELFF. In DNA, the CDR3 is TGTGCCAGCAGGGGCCAGGGGGCCGGCGGGGAGCTGTTTTTT.

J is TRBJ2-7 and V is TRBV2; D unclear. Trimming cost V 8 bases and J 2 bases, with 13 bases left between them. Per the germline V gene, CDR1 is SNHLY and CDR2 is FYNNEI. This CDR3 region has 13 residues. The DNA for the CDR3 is TGTGCCAGCGCCCAGGCTATCACCTACGAGCAGTACTTC. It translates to CASAQAITYEQYF.

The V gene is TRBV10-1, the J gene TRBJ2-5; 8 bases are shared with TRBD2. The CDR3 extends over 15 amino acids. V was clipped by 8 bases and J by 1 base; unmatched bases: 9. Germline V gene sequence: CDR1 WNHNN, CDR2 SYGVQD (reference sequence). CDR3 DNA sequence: TGCGCCAGCTACCTACCCGCGGGGGGCCAAGAGACCCAGTACTTC. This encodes CASYLPAGGQETQYF.

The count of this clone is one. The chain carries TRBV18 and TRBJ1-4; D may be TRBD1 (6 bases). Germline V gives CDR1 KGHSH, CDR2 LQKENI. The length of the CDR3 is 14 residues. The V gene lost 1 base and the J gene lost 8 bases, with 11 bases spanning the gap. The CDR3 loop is CASSPLSQGEKLFF. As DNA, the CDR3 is TGTGCCAGCTCACCACTATCGCAGGGGGAAAAACTGTTTTTT.